This is a list of T cell receptor beta chains from one sample in a study of shared clonotypes between healthy human individuals. Sequenced by immunoSEQ multiplex PCR; TCRdb stores in-frame clones only, minus some. The repertoire consists of nearly 1 million clones, with 60% to 85% occurring once and the leading ten covering roughly 1.5%. Specimen: memory CD4+ T cells sorted from blood. The receptor set was obtained from a man aged 18 to 29 in good health. CDR3s leave out the opening cysteine and the closing phenylalanine or tryptophan.

J gene: TRBJ1-2; V gene: TRBV27; CDR3 protein: ASSLGFGYGYT
J gene: TRBJ1-6; V gene: TRBV6-1; CDR3 protein: ASSERAGVVSPLH
J gene: TRBJ1-3; V gene: TRBV19; CDR3 protein: ASRGQTGSGNTIY
J gene: TRBJ1-4; V gene: TRBV15; CDR3 protein: ATSREGTRNEKLF
J gene: TRBJ2-1; V gene: TRBV29-1; CDR3 protein: SVVRDRADNEQF
J gene: TRBJ1-6; V gene: TRBV30; CDR3 protein: AWSNSFSSYNSPLH
J gene: TRBJ1-5; V gene: TRBV10-3; CDR3 protein: ATGGGGTQPQH
J gene: TRBJ2-6; V gene: TRBV28; CDR3 protein: ASRGGRGTFSGANVLT
J gene: TRBJ2-7; V gene: TRBV18; CDR3 protein: ATRGQSYEQY
J gene: TRBJ1-2; V gene: TRBV2; CDR3 protein: ASSPDRDNYGYT
J gene: TRBJ2-5; V gene: TRBV6-5; CDR3 protein: ASSYSFVETQY
J gene: TRBJ2-1; V gene: TRBV4-3; CDR3 protein: ASSRTSGNLDEQF
J gene: TRBJ1-6; V gene: TRBV19; CDR3 protein: ASRGSTYLNSPLH
J gene: TRBJ2-3; V gene: TRBV27; CDR3 protein: ASSNRGASTDTQY
J gene: TRBJ1-1; V gene: TRBV12-5; CDR3 protein: ASGRGTGEAF
J gene: TRBJ1-4; V gene: TRBV27; CDR3 protein: ASSPSFRDRGSNEKLF
J gene: TRBJ2-1; V gene: TRBV7-2; CDR3 protein: ASSFPSEFGGEQF
J gene: TRBJ1-6; V gene: TRBV15; CDR3 protein: ATSMVTGTGESPLH
J gene: TRBJ2-5; V gene: TRBV19; CDR3 protein: ASSISEQETQY
J gene: TRBJ2-7; V gene: TRBV30; CDR3 protein: AWTNGLSYEQY
J gene: TRBJ2-7; V gene: TRBV7-9; CDR3 protein: ASSRVGDEQY
J gene: TRBJ1-5; V gene: TRBV7-2; CDR3 protein: ASSLGQIYQPQH
J gene: TRBJ2-3; V gene: TRBV10-2; CDR3 protein: ASSVVTGSTDTQY
J gene: TRBJ2-7; V gene: TRBV5-1; CDR3 protein: ASSPRGQGTLEQY
J gene: TRBJ2-7; V gene: TRBV19; CDR3 protein: ASSPGRAKLFAYEQY
J gene: TRBJ2-1; V gene: TRBV10-3; CDR3 protein: AIRPSGGIDEQF
J gene: TRBJ1-2; V gene: TRBV7-2; CDR3 protein: ASSLVGQDYGYT
J gene: TRBJ1-6; V gene: TRBV5-1; CDR3 protein: ASSSTGGYNSPLH
J gene: TRBJ2-1; V gene: TRBV2; CDR3 protein: ARGSGGPNNEQF
J gene: TRBJ2-7; V gene: TRBV4-1; CDR3 protein: ASSQEWDHEQY
J gene: TRBJ1-5; V gene: TRBV27; CDR3 protein: ASSSMDSNQPQH
J gene: TRBJ2-3; V gene: TRBV5-4; CDR3 protein: ASSPSAIEVATRTDTQY
J gene: TRBJ1-3; V gene: TRBV6-1; CDR3 protein: ASSYQGAGNTIY
J gene: TRBJ2-3; V gene: TRBV30; CDR3 protein: AWSPGQGNTDTQY
J gene: TRBJ1-4; V gene: TRBV30; CDR3 protein: AWRETGGNNEKLF
J gene: TRBJ1-6; V gene: TRBV2; CDR3 protein: ASRFSGVNSPLH
J gene: TRBJ1-3; V gene: TRBV5-1; CDR3 protein: ASSLDSRTSGNTIY
J gene: TRBJ2-3; V gene: TRBV7-9; CDR3 protein: ASSVSWSSDTQY
J gene: TRBJ2-3; V gene: TRBV10-1; CDR3 protein: ASSDSRGGPDTQY
J gene: TRBJ1-2; V gene: TRBV11-2; CDR3 protein: ASSLEGGAYGYT
J gene: TRBJ2-2; V gene: TRBV5-8; CDR3 protein: ASRDRGQVSGELF
J gene: TRBJ1-2; V gene: TRBV29-1; CDR3 protein: SVDNGYT
J gene: TRBJ1-5; V gene: TRBV19; CDR3 protein: ASSITPINQPQH
J gene: TRBJ2-7; V gene: TRBV27; CDR3 protein: ASSRSGRAYEQY
J gene: TRBJ1-1; V gene: TRBV2; CDR3 protein: ASRSQGGGTEAF
J gene: TRBJ1-6; V gene: TRBV7-2; CDR3 protein: ASSIQATAANSPLH